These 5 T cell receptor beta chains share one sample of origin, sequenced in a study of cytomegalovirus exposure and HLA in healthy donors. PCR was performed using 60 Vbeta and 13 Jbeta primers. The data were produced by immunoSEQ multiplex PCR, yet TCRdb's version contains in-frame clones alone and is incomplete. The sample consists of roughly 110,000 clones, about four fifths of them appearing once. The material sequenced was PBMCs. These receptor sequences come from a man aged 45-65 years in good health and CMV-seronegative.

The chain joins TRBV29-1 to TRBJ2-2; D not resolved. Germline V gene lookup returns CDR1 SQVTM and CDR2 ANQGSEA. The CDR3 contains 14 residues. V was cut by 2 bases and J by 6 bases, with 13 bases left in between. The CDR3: CSVERGTRAGELFF. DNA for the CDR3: TGCAGCGTTGAAAGAGGTACCCGGGCCGGGGAGCTGTTTTTT.

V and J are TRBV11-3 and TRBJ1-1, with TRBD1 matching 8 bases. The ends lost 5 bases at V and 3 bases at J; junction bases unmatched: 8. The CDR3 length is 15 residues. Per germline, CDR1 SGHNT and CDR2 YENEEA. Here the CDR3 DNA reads TGTGCCAGCAGCCCCCGACAGGGGAGGGACACTGAAGCTTTCTTT. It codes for CASSPRQGRDTEAFF.

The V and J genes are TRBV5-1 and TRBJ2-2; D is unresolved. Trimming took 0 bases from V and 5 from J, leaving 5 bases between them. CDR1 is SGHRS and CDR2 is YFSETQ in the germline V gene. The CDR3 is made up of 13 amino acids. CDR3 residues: CASSLGPTGELFF. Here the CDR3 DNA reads TGCGCCAGCAGCTTGGGGCCAACCGGGGAGCTGTTTTTT.

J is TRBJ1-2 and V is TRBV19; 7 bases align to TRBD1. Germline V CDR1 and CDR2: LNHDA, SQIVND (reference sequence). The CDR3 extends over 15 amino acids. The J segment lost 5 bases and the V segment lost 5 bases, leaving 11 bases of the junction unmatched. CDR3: CASSANRGSQYGYTF. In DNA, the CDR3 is TGTGCCAGTAGTGCCAACAGGGGATCCCAATATGGCTACACCTTC.

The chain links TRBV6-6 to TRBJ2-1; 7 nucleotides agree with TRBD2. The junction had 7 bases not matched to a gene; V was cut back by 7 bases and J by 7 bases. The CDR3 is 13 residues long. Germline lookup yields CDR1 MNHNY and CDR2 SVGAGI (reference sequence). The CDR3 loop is CASTLGRVNEQFF. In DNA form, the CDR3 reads TGTGCCAGCACCCTAGGGAGGGTAAATGAGCAGTTCTTC.